This TCR beta chain was observed in a study of blood T cell repertoires in COVID-19. Study context: Researchers got acute and convalescent COVID-19 samples from the United States, Italy and Spain. PBMCs, B-cell-depleted T cells, or T cells were the source of the cDNA or gDNA that made up the material.

There are 14 residues in the CDR3. The V segment lost 7 bases and the J segment 8 bases; nucleotides outside the gene matches: 12. Germline CDR1 and CDR2: SNHLY and FYNNEI. Produced via immunoSEQ multiplex PCR; TCRdb's table is partial and in-frame only. The sample includes about 200,000 clones, 85% of them seen just once. Enrolled during active infection, Seattle patients were then followed longitudinally. Sequenced input: peripheral blood. The clonotype was recovered from a man aged 55 to 70 with COVID-19, enrolled during active disease. The chain joins TRBV2 to TRBJ1-2; 8 bases are shared with TRBD1. This chain's CDR3 is CASNLGQEVGGYTF. CDR3 sequence (DNA): TGTGCCAGCAACTTGGGACAGGAGGTAGGAGGCTACACCTTC. Complete variable domain (other parts from reference TRBV2 and TRBJ1-2): EPEVTQTPSHQVTQMGQEVILRCVPISNHLYFYWYRQILGQKVEFLVSFYNNEISEKSEIFDDQFSVERPDGSNFTLKIRSTKLEDSAMYFCASNLGQEVGGYTFGSGTRLTVV.